This TCR beta chain is drawn from a study of T cells after posttransplantation cyclophosphamide. The protocol was immunoSEQ multiplex PCR, while the TCRdb copy is restricted to in-frame clones and leaves out a portion. The table records about 34,000 clones without singletons, the ten largest covering 6.5% to 8%. At least ten counts were recorded for this clone. Sequenced: PBMCs. This TCR came from a woman aged 50 to 60 in good health and a related stem cell transplant donor.

This chain's CDR3 is CASSLGSGYENTEAFF. The DNA for the CDR3 is TGTGCCAGCAGCTTAGGTTCAGGATATGAGAACACTGAAGCTTTCTTT. This chain connects TRBV7-9 to TRBJ1-1; D is unresolved. The CDR3 totals 16 residues. Trimming took 1 base from V and 1 from J, leaving 13 bases between them. Per the germline V gene, CDR1 is SEHNR and CDR2 is FQNEAQ (reference sequence).